This T cell receptor beta chain was profiled in a study of a mutant IDH1 vaccine in newly diagnosed glioma. Overall study context: Vaccination began 4-6 weeks post radiotherapy alone, or with temozolomide cycles.

As for this clone: Antigen specificity is unknown.

Measured with immunoSEQ multiplex PCR; TCRdb has only the in-frame clones, and not every one. The sample consists of roughly 30,000 clones, approximately 80% of them appearing once. Indicated time point: week 35, safety follow-up. Every vaccine dose comprised 300 ug of mutant IDH1 20-mer peptide plus topical imiquimod. V lost 2 bases to trimming and J lost 1 base, with 6 bases between them. CDR1 is MNHEY, CDR2 SVGAGI, per germline. The CDR3 is made up of 13 amino acids. This specimen consisted of PBMCs, obtained from a glioma patient whose treatment included an IDH1 peptide vaccine. This TCR was sampled from a man between 25 and 39 years old with glioma. This chain joins TRBV6-5 and TRBJ2-7; D is possibly TRBD2 (6 bases). CDR3: CASSYGTSYEQYF. The CDR3 DNA sequence: TGTGCCAGCAGTTACGGGACTTCCTACGAGCAGTACTTC.